These 23 T cell receptor beta chains came from one sample sequenced in a study of radiation and T cells in renal cell carcinoma (dated by TCRdb to 2018 to 2021). The library was made by the immunoSEQ multiplex PCR assay. The table was pulled from immuneACCESS by TCRdb, which kept in-frame rearrangements only. Such tables lose some clones; where checked, under half of the loss comes from unresolved V genes, and the rest has no known cause. In this sample the table shows some 150,000 clones, roughly 90% of which occur a single time. Around 17% of the sample goes to the ten largest clones. The time point label of this sample denotes: blood 4 weeks post-SBRT, at nephrectomy. The sample's treatment or condition, from its label and the paper: 15 Gy SBRT to primary tumor, nephrectomy 4 weeks later. Here the sequenced sample was blood, taken from a patient whose treatment included radiotherapy and nephrectomy. The receptors stem from a woman aged 50 to 60 with renal cell carcinoma.

This clone was seen a few times. This chain uses TRBV5-4 with TRBJ1-1; 8 nucleotides agree with TRBD1. The length of the CDR3 is 15 residues. CDR1 and CDR2 from the germline V gene are SGHNT and YYREEE (reference sequence). J gave up 4 bases and V 0 bases, and 5 bases lay outside the gene matches. The CDR3 loop reads CASSLAGGLGTEAFF. CDR3 coding DNA: TGTGCCAGCAGCTTGGCAGGGGGCCTGGGCACTGAAGCTTTCTTT. Looking up the rest from reference TRBV5-4 and TRBJ1-1 gives the full variable domain: ETGVTQSPTHLIKTRGQQVTLRCSSQSGHNTVSWYQQALGQGPQFIFQYYREEENGRGNFPPRFSGLQFPNYSSELNVNALELDDSALYLCASSLAGGLGTEAFFGQGTRLTVV.

V gene TRBV5-1 combines with J gene TRBJ2-5, with D possibly being TRBD1 (6 bases). The CDR3 loop spans 14 amino acids. Between the trimmed V and J ends, which lost 5 bases and 2 bases, there was a span of 13 bases. Germline values: CDR1 SGHRS, CDR2 YFSETQ. In DNA, the CDR3 is TGCGCCAGCAGTTTCGGACAGAAACAAGAGACCCAGTACTTC. The encoded protein is CASSFGQKQETQYF.

The chain joins TRBV5-1 to TRBJ2-1, with TRBD2 as a possible D gene (7 bases). V lost 8 bases to trimming and J lost 1 base, with 16 bases between them. The germline gives CDR1 SGHRS, CDR2 YFSETQ. The CDR3 is 15 amino acids. CDR3 region: CASEEGGGSYNEQFF. CDR3 nucleotides: TGCGCCAGTGAAGAAGGGGGAGGGTCCTACAATGAGCAGTTCTTC.

This rearrangement joins TRBV5-5 to TRBJ2-3; 14 bases map to TRBD2. The CDR3 has 16 amino acids. Trimming at V came to 4 bases and at J to 1 base, leaving 2 bases not matched to a gene. Germline values: CDR1 SGHKS, CDR2 YYEKEE (reference sequence). CDR3 DNA: TGTGCCAGCAGCGAGGGACTAGCGGGGGGCACAGATACGCAGTATTTT. Translation gives CASSEGLAGGTDTQYF.

This clone was detected once. The chain joins TRBV10-3 to TRBJ2-3, with 9 bases lining up with TRBD2. This CDR3 contains 16 residues. V was pared by 7 bases and J by 0 bases, with 8 bases of the junction left unmatched. In germline, CDR1 is ENHRY, CDR2 SYGVKD. For the CDR3, the DNA is TGTGCCATCACGGCGGGGGGGCCATCTAGCACAGATACGCAGTATTTT. It is translated as CAITAGGPSSTDTQYF.

The V call is TRBV9, the J call TRBJ1-3; D gene ambiguous. The CDR3 contains 14 residues. The germline V gene encodes CDR1 SGDLS and CDR2 YYNGEE. Trimming stripped 0 bases from V and 0 bases from J, with 4 bases between. In DNA, the CDR3 is TGTGCCAGCAGCGTAGGTAGCTCTGGAAACACCATATATTTT. Its translation: CASSVGSSGNTIYF.

This clone was picked up one time. The chain employs TRBV7-2 and TRBJ2-5, with D uncertain. Germline V gene sequence: CDR1 SGHTA, CDR2 FQGNSA. Trimming left V 1 base short and J 4 bases short, with 7 bases between. CDR3 length: 13 residues. In DNA form, the CDR3 reads TGTGCCAGCAGCTTAGTCGTGGGAGAGACCCAGTACTTC. Translating gives CASSLVVGETQYF.

This clone was observed a few times. The chain recombines TRBV19 with TRBJ1-6; D might be TRBD1 (5 bases). CDR3 length: 14 residues. V shed 5 bases and J shed 10 bases, with 15 bases lying between them. Germline lookup yields CDR1 LNHDA and CDR2 SQIVND (reference sequence). The CDR3 is CASSQGTGRSPLHF. In DNA form, the CDR3 reads TGTGCCAGTAGTCAAGGGACCGGGAGATCACCCCTCCACTTT.

This clone has a handful of counts. The rearrangement joins TRBV21-1 to TRBJ1-1; the table gives TRBD1 as D, unverified against the DNA. TRBV21-1 is given as a pseudogene. The CDR3 extends over 14 amino acids. CDR3 coding DNA: TGTGCCAGCCCGAGGGACAGGGGAAGCACTGAAGCTTTCTTT. Its protein is CASPRDRGSTEAFF.

This clone was seen only once. The chain is built from TRBV5-1 and TRBJ1-2, with 7 positions matching TRBD1. V was pared by 0 bases and J by 8 bases, with 16 bases of the junction left unmatched. The germline V gene encodes CDR1 SGHRS and CDR2 YFSETQ. This CDR3 is 17 amino acids long. This chain's CDR3 is CASSLESSRGRLEGYTF. CDR3 DNA: TGCGCCAGCAGCTTGGAATCCTCCAGGGGGAGGCTCGAGGGCTACACCTTC.

In DNA form, the CDR3 reads TGTGCCAGCAGGTCAGGGGGGCGGACCGGGGAGCTGTTTTTT. This sequence encodes CASRSGGRTGELFF. This sequence joins TRBV28 and TRBJ2-2; maybe TRBD1 (7 bases). Looked up from germline, CDR1 is MDHEN and CDR2 is SYDVKM. V lost 6 bases and J 5 bases, leaving 13 bases between the germline ends. CDR3 size: 14 residues.

The rearrangement links TRBV5-1 to TRBJ2-7, with TRBD1 identical over 8 bases. The CDR3 has 13 amino acids. J lost 5 bases, V lost 4 bases, and 5 bases had no gene match. Germline V gives CDR1 SGHRS, CDR2 YFSETQ. The CDR3 DNA sequence: TGCGCCAGCAGCCCAGGACAGGGCGACGAGCAGTACTTC. It translates to CASSPGQGDEQYF.

This clone appeared a single time. V and J are TRBV6-5 and TRBJ1-1, with D uncertain. Trimming cost V 2 bases and J 4 bases, with 11 bases left between them. Germline V gene data show CDR1 as MNHEY and CDR2 as SVGAGI. The CDR3 is 14 residues long. CDR3: CASSYALSSTEAFF. The CDR3 DNA is TGTGCCAGCAGTTACGCCCTCTCAAGCACTGAAGCTTTCTTT.

This clone showed up just a few times. CDR3 region: CASSRGRNEQYF. The CDR3, as DNA: TGTGCCAGCAGTCGAGGACGGAACGAGCAGTACTTC. The chain has TRBV2 and TRBJ2-7; the D is unclear. Germline CDR1 reads SNHLY; CDR2 reads FYNNEI. With 5 bases removed from V and 5 bases from J, the gap between germline ends came to 10 bases. This CDR3 is built from 12 residues. Full variable domain (rest looked up from reference TRBV2 and TRBJ2-7): EPEVTQTPSHQVTQMGQEVILRCVPISNHLYFYWYRQILGQKVEFLVSFYNNEISEKSEIFDDQFSVERPDGSNFTLKIRSTKLEDSAMYFCASSRGRNEQYFGPGTRLTVT.

This clone was picked up a small number of times. Here the CDR3 reads CASSLVEGAYGYTF. The CDR3 coding sequence is TGCGCCAGCAGCTTGGTAGAGGGGGCTTATGGCTACACCTTC. The chain uses TRBV5-1 and TRBJ1-2, with TRBD1 matching over 7 bases. Germline V gene data show CDR1 as SGHRS and CDR2 as YFSETQ. V was clipped by 0 bases and J by 5 bases; unmatched bases: 4. The CDR3 has 14 amino acids.

The gene calls are TRBV2 and TRBJ1-5, with a possible D match to TRBD1 (5 bases). The germline V gene has CDR1 SNHLY and CDR2 FYNNEI. This CDR3 is 13 amino acids long. V was cut by 6 bases and J by 9 bases, with 15 bases left in between. CDR3 protein: CASRNGGSMPQHF. CDR3 nucleotides: TGTGCCAGCAGGAATGGGGGGTCTATGCCCCAGCATTTT.

The V and J genes are TRBV2 and TRBJ1-3, with D maybe TRBD1 (5 bases). This CDR3 has 13 residues. V gave up 4 bases and J gave up 4 bases, with 8 bases separating them. Germline V gene data show CDR1 as SNHLY and CDR2 as FYNNEI. This chain's CDR3 is CASSGQKGNTIYF. CDR3 nucleotides: TGTGCCAGCAGTGGACAGAAAGGAAACACCATATATTTT.

The V and J genes are TRBV15 and TRBJ2-2; D may be TRBD1 (6 bases). The CDR3 runs 15 residues. CDR1 is LNHNV and CDR2 is YYDKDF in the germline V gene (reference sequence). Between the trimmed V and J ends, which lost 3 bases and 3 bases, there was a span of 11 bases. The CDR3 is CATSSTGKHTGELFF. CDR3 DNA sequence: TGTGCCACCAGCAGTACAGGGAAGCACACCGGGGAGCTGTTTTTT.

The genes are TRBV6-5 and TRBJ2-4; 13 bases line up with TRBD2. The J segment lost 6 bases and the V segment lost 2 bases, leaving 4 bases of the junction unmatched. The CDR3 has 16 residues. Germline CDR1 MNHEY, CDR2 SVGAGI. CDR3 bases: TGTGCCAGCAGTTACACTAGCGGGAGGGACGCAAACATTCAGTACTTC. Protein sequence: CASSYTSGRDANIQYF.

The V call is TRBV11-2, the J call TRBJ2-7; D call uncertain. Trimming stripped 5 bases from V and 1 base from J, with 9 bases between. The V gene's germline CDR1 is SGHAT and CDR2 FQNNGV. This CDR3 has 13 amino acids. CDR3 in DNA: TGTGCCAGCAGCCCGGACCGTTCCTACGAGCAGTACTTC. Its protein product is CASSPDRSYEQYF.

The gene calls are TRBV7-9 and TRBJ2-2, with 10 positions matching TRBD2. Germline lookup yields CDR1 SEHNR and CDR2 FQNEAQ (reference sequence). The CDR3 covers 17 residues. Trimming took 2 bases from V and 3 from J; bases not matched to a gene: 6. The chain's CDR3 is CASSLSSGSVYTGELFF. The CDR3 bases are TGTGCCAGCAGCTTATCTAGCGGGAGCGTGTACACCGGGGAGCTGTTTTTT. The full variable domain, its missing parts supplied by reference TRBV7-9 and TRBJ2-2, is DTGVSQNPRHKITKRGQNVTFRCDPISEHNRLYWYRQTLGQGPEFLTYFQNEAQLEKSRLLSDRFSAERPKGSFSTLEIQRTEQGDSAMYLCASSLSSGSVYTGELFFGEGSRLTVL.

The chain has TRBV15 and TRBJ2-5; 7 bases line up with TRBD2. The trim removed 1 base at V and 7 bases at J, leaving 0 bases unmatched. The germline gives CDR1 LNHNV, CDR2 YYDKDF (reference sequence). CDR3 size: 12 residues. The CDR3 here is CATSRAGGTQYF. The CDR3 nucleotides are TGTGCCACCAGCAGAGCGGGGGGGACCCAGTACTTC.

V is TRBV19 and J is TRBJ1-5; maybe TRBD1 (6 bases). The germline CDR1 and CDR2 sequences are LNHDA and SQIVND (reference sequence). The V and J ends lost 3 bases and 7 bases respectively, with 19 bases between them. The CDR3 consists of 16 residues. The CDR3 loop reads CASSILGRGAGQPQHF. The DNA of the CDR3 is TGTGCCAGTAGTATCTTAGGGAGGGGGGCAGGCCAGCCCCAGCATTTT.